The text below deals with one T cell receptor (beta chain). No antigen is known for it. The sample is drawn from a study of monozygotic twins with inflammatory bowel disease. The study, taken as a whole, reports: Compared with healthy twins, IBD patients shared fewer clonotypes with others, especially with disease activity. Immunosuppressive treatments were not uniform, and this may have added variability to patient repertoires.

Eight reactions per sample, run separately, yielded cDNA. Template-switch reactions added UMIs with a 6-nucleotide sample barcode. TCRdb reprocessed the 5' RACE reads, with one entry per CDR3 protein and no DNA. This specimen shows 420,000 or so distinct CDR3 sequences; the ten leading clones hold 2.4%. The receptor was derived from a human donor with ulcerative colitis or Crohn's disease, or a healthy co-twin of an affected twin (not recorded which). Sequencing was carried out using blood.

CDR3 sequence reads: CASSSAGQGMDGYTF. This sequence joins TRBV5-6 and TRBJ1-2; as DNA is missing, the TRBD1 call by TCRdb cannot be tested. CDR1 is SGHDT, CDR2 YYEEEE, per germline. CDR3 length equals 15 residues.